This is a list of T cell receptor beta chains from one sample in a study of blood T cell repertoires in COVID-19. The protocol was immunoSEQ multiplex PCR, while the TCRdb copy is restricted to in-frame clones and leaves out a portion. Among tens of thousands of clones listed, nearly 80% were seen once. Sequenced material: peripheral blood. These receptors originate from a human donor in a cohort sampled during active COVID-19. The CDR3 runs from the conserved cysteine through the conserved F or W. The D gene is left open where the match is weak. Part of the rows lack a size; the others show once, few, many or a class for expanded clones.

v_call	clone_size	d_call	j_call	cdr3_aa	cdr3_nt
TRBV30	medium-sized	NA	TRBJ1-1	CAWSAPPALNTEAFF	TGTGCCTGGAGCGCCCCGCCAGCGTTGAACACTGAAGCTTTCTTT
TRBV14	NA	NA	TRBJ1-4	CASSQSGGREKLFF	TGTGCCAGCAGCCAAAGTGGAGGGCGGGAAAAACTGTTTTTT
TRBV10-1	NA	NA	TRBJ2-7	CASSESGAEYSSYEQYF	TGCGCCAGCAGTGAGTCTGGGGCAGAGTATAGCTCCTACGAGCAGTACTTC
TRBV28	NA	TRBD2	TRBJ2-5	CASTLLAGGPFDHF	TGTGCCAGCACCCTACTAGCGGGAGGGCCCTTCGATCACTTC
TRBV4-2	NA	NA	TRBJ2-7	CASSQVSGSYEQYF	TGTGCCAGCAGCCAAGTAAGCGGCTCCTACGAGCAGTACTTC
TRBV27	NA	TRBD2	TRBJ2-7	CASRLHGRVGNEQYF	TGTGCCAGCAGACTCCACGGGAGGGTAGGAAACGAGCAGTACTTC
TRBV19	few	NA	TRBJ2-7	CASSIDLRDSLPEQYF	TGTGCCAGTAGTATAGACCTCCGGGACTCGCTACCTGAGCAGTACTTC
TRBV12-3/TRBV12-4	few	NA	TRBJ2-2	CASSLTRTGELFF	TGTGCCAGCAGTCTGACACGGACCGGGGAGCTGTTTTTT
TRBV11-3	NA	TRBD1	TRBJ1-4	CASSLGQGDEKLFF	TGTGCCAGCAGCTTGGGCCAGGGGGATGAAAAACTGTTTTTT
TRBV7-2	few	TRBD1	TRBJ1-1	CASSKTGGFQETEAFF	TGTGCCAGCAGCAAAACAGGGGGCTTTCAGGAAACTGAAGCTTTCTTT
TRBV18	NA	NA	TRBJ1-6	CASSATAVGSPLHF	TGTGCCAGCTCAGCTACAGCGGTCGGTTCACCCCTCCACTTT
TRBV6-6	once	NA	TRBJ2-3	CASSYSGSPGDTQYF	TGTGCCAGCAGTTACTCCGGTTCCCCGGGGGATACGCAGTATTTT
TRBV29-1	few	TRBD1	TRBJ2-7	CSVPGQGSYEQYF	TGCAGCGTTCCCGGACAGGGTTCGTACGAGCAGTACTTC
TRBV27	NA	NA	TRBJ2-1	CASSLAGGLNYNEQFF	TGTGCCAGCTCGTTGGCTGGCGGGCTAAACTACAATGAGCAGTTCTTC
TRBV3-1/TRBV3-2	few	NA	TRBJ1-2	CASSSRSRDGYTF	TGTGCCAGCAGCTCCCGGTCGAGGGATGGCTACACCTTC
TRBV3-1/TRBV3-2	few	NA	TRBJ2-3	CASSQARQRNQGTDTQYF	TGTGCCAGCAGCCAAGCGAGGCAGCGTAATCAAGGCACAGATACGCAGTATTTT
TRBV19	NA	TRBD1	TRBJ1-2	CASSIITGVRANYGYTF	TGTGCCAGTAGTATAATTACAGGGGTTAGAGCTAACTATGGCTACACCTTC
TRBV10-3	NA	NA	TRBJ2-1	CAISRDLGSYNEQFF	TGTGCCATCAGTCGGGACTTAGGCTCCTACAATGAGCAGTTCTTC
TRBV5-1	NA	TRBD1	TRBJ1-4	CASSLGQGDEKLFF	TGCGCCAGCAGCTTGGGCCAGGGGGACGAAAAACTGTTTTTT
TRBV5-1	NA	NA	TRBJ1-1	CASSFAGLGTEAFF	TGCGCCAGCAGCTTTGCGGGTCTGGGGACTGAAGCTTTCTTT
TRBV7-9	NA	NA	TRBJ2-1	CASSFPPSGAYNEQFF	TGTGCCAGCAGCTTTCCCCCGTCGGGAGCATACAATGAGCAGTTCTTC
TRBV4-1	NA	NA	TRBJ2-5	CASSPSGTTGETQYF	TGCGCCAGCAGCCCGAGCGGCACCACGGGGGAGACCCAGTACTTC
TRBV28	few	NA	TRBJ2-7	CASTNPASATYEQYF	TGTGCCAGCACTAATCCCGCTAGCGCAACCTACGAGCAGTACTTC
TRBV19	NA	TRBD2	TRBJ2-7	CATRTSGAYEQYF	TGTGCCACTAGGACTAGCGGAGCTTACGAGCAGTACTTC
TRBV5-1	NA	NA	TRBJ1-6	CASSLEGSSYNSPLHF	TGCGCCAGCAGCTTGGAAGGGAGCTCCTATAATTCACCCCTCCACTTT
TRBV7-6	NA	NA	TRBJ2-3	CASSLRQARDTQYF	TGTGCCAGCAGCTTAAGGCAGGCCAGGGATACGCAGTATTTT
TRBV13	NA	NA	TRBJ2-7	CASSLRAGYSNEQYF	TGTGCCAGCAGCTTAAGGGCAGGGTATAGTAACGAGCAGTACTTC
TRBV5-1	once	TRBD1	TRBJ1-3	CASSLDRGRDTIYF	TGCGCCAGCAGTCTGGACAGGGGGCGCGACACCATATATTTT
TRBV15	NA	NA	TRBJ2-1	CATSPRASSGEQFF	TGTGCCACCAGCCCCCGGGCTAGCTCTGGTGAGCAGTTCTTC
TRBV3-1/TRBV3-2	NA	TRBD2	TRBJ2-1	CASSWGLAGDNEQFF	TGTGCCAGCAGTTGGGGACTAGCGGGGGACAATGAGCAGTTCTTC
TRBV4-3	NA	NA	TRBJ1-5	CASSQERGTQPQHF	TGCGCCAGCAGCCAAGAAAGGGGTACTCAGCCCCAGCATTTT
TRBV2	NA	NA	TRBJ1-2	CAGSPTGSYYGYTF	TGTGCCGGATCCCCTACAGGTTCTTACTATGGCTACACCTTC
TRBV5-6	once	TRBD1	TRBJ2-7	CASSNRDSYEQYF	TGTGCCAGCAGCAATCGGGACAGCTACGAGCAGTACTTC
TRBV6-6	NA	TRBD1	TRBJ2-7	CASSSPGQGYEQYF	TGTGCCAGCAGTTCCCCGGGACAGGGGTACGAGCAGTACTTC
TRBV6-5	few	TRBD1	TRBJ1-2	CASSMGQGAYGYTF	TGTGCCAGCAGTATGGGACAGGGGGCATATGGCTACACCTTC
TRBV3-1/TRBV3-2	NA	NA	TRBJ1-4	CASSQVWRTTTNEKLFF	TGTGCCAGCAGCCAAGTTTGGCGGACTACAACTAATGAAAAACTGTTTTTT
TRBV10-3	few	NA	TRBJ2-1	CAISESQQRDEQFF	TGTGCCATCAGTGAGTCTCAGCAGAGGGATGAGCAGTTCTTC
TRBV4-1	NA	TRBD2	TRBJ2-7	CASSLRGTTKNF	TGCGCCAGCAGCCTGAGAGGGACTACCAAGAACTTC
TRBV6-5	NA	TRBD1	TRBJ1-1	CASSYMTGGTEAFF	TGTGCCAGCAGTTATATGACAGGGGGCACTGAAGCTTTCTTT
TRBV7-2	NA	NA	TRBJ1-1	CASSFQRAEAFF	TGTGCCAGCAGCTTCCAGAGGGCTGAAGCTTTCTTT
TRBV20-1	NA	TRBD2	TRBJ2-2	CSASDPTSGLTGELFF	TGCAGTGCTAGTGATCCGACTAGCGGACTTACCGGGGAGCTGTTTTTT
TRBV5-8	NA	NA	TRBJ2-1	CASSPDFASGVGNEQFF	TGTGCCAGCAGCCCCGACTTTGCGTCGGGAGTTGGAAATGAGCAGTTCTTC
TRBV4-3	NA	NA	TRBJ1-2	CASSQESVPNYGYTF	TGCGCCAGCAGCCAAGAGAGTGTGCCTAACTATGGCTACACCTTC
TRBV6-5	few	NA	TRBJ1-1	CASTRILDTEAFF	TGTGCCAGCACCAGGATTTTGGATACTGAAGCTTTCTTT
TRBV29-1	NA	NA	TRBJ2-7	CSVGQGSEQYF	TGCAGCGTTGGTCAGGGGAGCGAGCAGTACTTC
TRBV7-2	NA	NA	TRBJ1-2	CASSFDRNYGYTF	TGTGCCAGCAGCTTCGACAGGAACTATGGCTACACCTTC
TRBV2	NA	NA	TRBJ1-4	CASSADGTHVLFF	TGTGCCAGCAGCGCCGACGGGACTCACGTCCTGTTTTTT
TRBV5-1	NA	NA	TRBJ2-7	CASSPPVGGGSYEQYF	TGCGCCAGCAGCCCCCCGGTTGGGGGCGGCTCCTACGAGCAGTACTTC
TRBV3-1/TRBV3-2	NA	NA	TRBJ1-1	CASSQGQVNTEAFF	TGTGCCAGCAGCCAAGGACAGGTTAACACTGAAGCTTTCTTT
TRBV9	few	TRBD2	TRBJ2-3	CASSVDPLARGDTQYF	TGTGCCAGCAGCGTAGACCCACTAGCGAGAGGAGATACGCAGTATTTT
TRBV6-5	NA	NA	TRBJ2-7	CASSYSSGDTSYEQYF	TGTGCCAGCAGTTACTCGTCAGGTGATACCTCCTACGAGCAGTACTTC
TRBV6-5	NA	NA	TRBJ1-2	CATRSGGGIGYTF	TGTGCCACTCGATCTGGGGGGGGGATTGGCTACACCTTC
TRBV11-2	NA	NA	TRBJ1-4	CASSSLTPRGANEKLFF	TGTGCCAGCAGCTCCCTTACCCCCCGGGGGGCGAATGAAAAACTGTTTTTT
TRBV12-3/TRBV12-4	NA	NA	TRBJ2-7	CASSLGVERYF	TGTGCCAGCAGTCTAGGGGTTGAGCGGTACTTC
TRBV19	NA	NA	TRBJ1-5	CASREYSGGGQPQHF	TGTGCCAGTAGGGAATATTCGGGGGGCGGTCAGCCCCAGCATTTT
TRBV6-5	NA	NA	TRBJ1-5	CASSKNSPNQPQHF	TGTGCCAGCAGTAAGAACAGCCCCAATCAGCCCCAGCATTTT
TRBV19	NA	NA	TRBJ2-1	CASSVTGRDNEQFF	TGTGCCAGTAGTGTTACAGGTCGGGACAATGAGCAGTTCTTC